The T cell receptor (beta chain) described here comes from a study of regulatory T cells in long-lasting Graves disease. The CDR3 is 15 amino acids. Germline V gives CDR1 LGHNA, CDR2 YSLEER. Between the trimmed V and J ends, which lost 0 bases and 4 bases, there was a span of 9 bases. Time point specified: persistent/refractory GD, antithyroid drugs over 5 years with positive TRAb. Extracted PBMC RNA gave rise to the TCR library. American Thyroid Association guidelines defined how Graves' disease was diagnosed. Patients came through an endocrinology department, and that department was in Xi'an, China. CDR3 regions were amplified by Arm-PCR using iRepertoire HTBI primers to build TCR beta libraries. TCRdb itself ran the multiplex PCR reads through MiXCR, one entry per CDR3 protein. The profile shows 300,000 to 350,000 distinct CDR3 sequences, around a fifth of them singletons.

The chain combines TRBV4-3 with TRBJ2-2; D remains unclear. The material was peripheral blood mononuclear cells (PBMCs), obtained when the disease was refractory, from a patient treated with antithyroid drugs. This TCR came from a female donor with Graves disease. Here the CDR3 reads CASSQEASGTGELFF. CDR3 nucleotide sequence: TGCGCCAGCAGCCAAGAAGCCTCGGGCACCGGGGAGCTGTTTTTT.